This T cell receptor beta chain was sequenced during a study of blood T cell repertoires in COVID-19. The V and J ends lost 1 base and 5 bases respectively, with 13 bases between them. The germline V gene has CDR1 MGHDK and CDR2 SYGVNS. The CDR3 has 15 amino acids. Cohort allocation depended upon clinical history that participants reported. The data were produced by immunoSEQ multiplex PCR, yet TCRdb's version contains in-frame clones alone and is incomplete. There are about 320,000 clones in the sample; under 95% occur only once, and about 2.4% lies in the top ten. The TCR was taken from a man aged 55 to 70 who had recovered from COVID-19. This chain uses TRBV25-1 with TRBJ2-3; D remains unclear. Sequenced sample: PBMCs or T cells enriched from blood (not recorded which). For the CDR3, the DNA is TGTGCCAGCAGTGAATTGGGCGATATTAAAGATACGCAGTATTTT. This gives the protein CASSELGDIKDTQYF.